One T cell receptor (beta chain) is described in this entry. The data stem from a study of blood T cell repertoires in COVID-19. Across the whole study: Acute and convalescent COVID-19 samples came from the United States, Italy and Spain. The analysed material was cDNA or gDNA that came from T cells, B-cell-depleted T cells, or PBMCs.

Germline V gene sequence: CDR1 MNHEY, CDR2 SVGEGT. The CDR3 is 14 residues long. Trimming removed 5 bases from V and 5 bases from J; junction bases left unmatched: 5. Authors' methods: Nucleated cell number was recorded as an estimate derived from reference gene primer amplification. Generated by immunoSEQ multiplex PCR, the TCRdb table keeps only in-frame clones and is missing some. D and trimming come from the DNA, and the V and J calls and clone size come from that table. This sample has some 100,000 clones; under 80% occur once, and the top ten carry over 3.5%. Enrollment of patients from Seattle took place during active infection, with longitudinal follow-up.

The chain employs TRBV6-2 or TRBV6-3 and TRBJ1-1; 10 bases map to TRBD1. The TCR originated in a man in his 70s with COVID-19, enrolled during active disease. Sequenced input: peripheral blood. The CDR3 DNA follows: TGTGCCAGCAGTGACAGGGGGCGGGAAACTGAAGCTTTCTTT. Its translation: CASSDRGRETEAFF.